This T cell receptor beta chain was identified during a study of cytotoxic CD8 clonotypes in ibrutinib-treated CLL. Study background: The group held roughly twelve relapsed/refractory and fewer than 16 treatment-naive patients, with under 18 IGHV unmutated. Study-level points and caveats: While tracking circulating CD8+ T-cell counts, baseline clonality exceeded that of age-matched healthy donors.

Concerning this clone itself: What it recognizes is unknown.

The length of the CDR3 is 15 residues. After removal of 5 bases from V and 2 bases from J, the junction contained 10 bases not matched to a gene. Germline V lookup: CDR1 SQVTM, CDR2 ANQGSEA. Produced via immunoSEQ multiplex PCR; TCRdb's table is partial and in-frame only. This table has about 120,000 clones, approximately 85% appearing once. The receptor comes from a human donor with chronic lymphocytic leukemia. This chain uses TRBV29-1 with TRBJ2-5; 8 bases agree with TRBD2. The input for sequencing was PBMCs, taken after 24 months of ibrutinib treatment. The CDR3 coding sequence is TGCAGCGTTTCTCCGGGAAGCGGGAGTCAAGAGACCCAGTACTTC. Translating it yields CSVSPGSGSQETQYF.